This T cell receptor beta chain was sequenced in a study of CD8 T cells in Susac syndrome. RNA, at about 0.5 to 1 ug, was reverse transcribed with random hexamers. TCRdb itself ran the immunoSEQ multiplex PCR reads through MiXCR, one entry per CDR3 protein. In the table there are roughly 180,000 distinct CDR3 sequences, less than 95% of which are singletons. CD8+ and CD4+ T cells circulating in blood were sequenced for TCR beta. Trimming shortened V by 0 bases and J by 6 bases, and 11 bases separated the two germline ends. This CDR3 has 14 residues. Germline V gives CDR1 MNHEY, CDR2 SVGEGT. Material for sequencing was CD4+ T cells from PBMCs. This TCR came from a human donor in good health. The rearrangement links TRBV6-2 or TRBV6-3 to TRBJ2-5; no clear D. CDR3 coding DNA: TGTGCCAGCAGTTACTCCTTACCCGAGCAGACCCAGTACTTC. This gives the protein CASSYSLPEQTQYF.